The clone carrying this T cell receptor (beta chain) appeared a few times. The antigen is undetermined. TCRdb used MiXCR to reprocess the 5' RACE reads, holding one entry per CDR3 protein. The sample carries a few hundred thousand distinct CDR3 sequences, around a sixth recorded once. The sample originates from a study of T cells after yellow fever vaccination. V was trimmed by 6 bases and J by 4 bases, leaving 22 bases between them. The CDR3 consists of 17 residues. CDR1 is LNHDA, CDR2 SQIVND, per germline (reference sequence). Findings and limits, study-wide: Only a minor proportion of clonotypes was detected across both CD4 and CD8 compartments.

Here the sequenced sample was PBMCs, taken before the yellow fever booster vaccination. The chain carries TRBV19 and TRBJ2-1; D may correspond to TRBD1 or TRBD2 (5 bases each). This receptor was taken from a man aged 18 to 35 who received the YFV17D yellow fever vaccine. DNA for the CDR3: TGTGCCAGTAGCCGACCCGTGGGGGTAGCAGAATACAATGAGCAGTTCTTC. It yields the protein CASSRPVGVAEYNEQFF.